Listed below are T cell receptor beta chains from one sample, sequenced in a study of T cell responses to AZD1222 COVID-19 vaccine. The assay was immunoSEQ multiplex PCR, and TCRdb's table has in-frame clones only and misses some. The sample lists 130,000 or so clones, 80% to 95% occurring once. Sample: peripheral blood, taken 28 days after the second AZD1222 dose. These receptors were taken from an adult who received the AZD1222 COVID-19 vaccine. Both conserved end residues are part of each CDR3. Each record gives: D gene, V gene, J gene, clone size, CDR3 DNA, CDR3 protein. D genes are given only for firm matches. The size of a clone is reported for some rows only, either as once, few or many, or as a class for expanded clones.

d_call: -; v_call: TRBV3-1/TRBV3-2; j_call: TRBJ1-4; clone_size: -; cdr3_nt: TGTGCCAGCAGCCTCAACAGGGCTGAAAAACTGTTTTTT; cdr3_aa: CASSLNRAEKLFF
d_call: -; v_call: TRBV5-8; j_call: TRBJ1-2; clone_size: -; cdr3_nt: TGTGCCAGCAGTGACAGGACACGGGGAGGCTACACCTTC; cdr3_aa: CASSDRTRGGYTF
d_call: -; v_call: TRBV30; j_call: TRBJ1-2; clone_size: -; cdr3_nt: TGTGCCTGGAGGGGTTTTAGAAACTATGGCTACACCTTC; cdr3_aa: CAWRGFRNYGYTF
d_call: -; v_call: TRBV13; j_call: TRBJ1-1; clone_size: -; cdr3_nt: TGTGCCAGCAGATATACCGGGACCTCCACTGAAGCTTTCTTT; cdr3_aa: CASRYTGTSTEAFF
d_call: -; v_call: TRBV6-5; j_call: TRBJ1-6; clone_size: -; cdr3_nt: TGTGCCAGCAGTTACCGGACCCTGGGCTATAATTCACCCCTCCACTTT; cdr3_aa: CASSYRTLGYNSPLHF
d_call: -; v_call: TRBV12-3/TRBV12-4; j_call: TRBJ2-7; clone_size: few; cdr3_nt: TGTGCCAGCAGTTTAGCAGGCGGGAACGAGCAGTACTTC; cdr3_aa: CASSLAGGNEQYF
d_call: -; v_call: TRBV7-2; j_call: TRBJ1-1; clone_size: -; cdr3_nt: TGTGCCAGCAGCCGGGGTGAGGACACTGAAGCTTTCTTT; cdr3_aa: CASSRGEDTEAFF
d_call: TRBD2; v_call: TRBV29-1; j_call: TRBJ2-1; clone_size: -; cdr3_nt: TGCAGCGTGAGCGGGGGGAGCTCCTACAATGAGCAGTTCTTC; cdr3_aa: CSVSGGSSYNEQFF
d_call: -; v_call: TRBV20-1; j_call: TRBJ2-5; clone_size: -; cdr3_nt: TGCAGTGCGGGGGAAGAGACCCAGTACTTC; cdr3_aa: CSAGEETQYF
d_call: -; v_call: TRBV19; j_call: TRBJ2-1; clone_size: -; cdr3_nt: TGTGCCAGTATCAGCGGAAAAGGAGGGAATGAGCAGTTCTTC; cdr3_aa: CASISGKGGNEQFF
d_call: -; v_call: TRBV5-5; j_call: TRBJ1-1; clone_size: -; cdr3_nt: TGTGCCAGCAGCTCAGGGTTCGGGTGGACTGAAGCTTTCTTT; cdr3_aa: CASSSGFGWTEAFF
d_call: TRBD2; v_call: TRBV11-2; j_call: TRBJ2-5; clone_size: -; cdr3_nt: TGTGCCAGCAGCTCGGGACTAGCGGGATTCACGGAGACCCAGTACTTC; cdr3_aa: CASSSGLAGFTETQYF
d_call: -; v_call: TRBV4-1; j_call: TRBJ1-4; clone_size: -; cdr3_nt: TGCGCCAGCAGCCAAGCTCGGGCCGAAAAACTGTTTTTT; cdr3_aa: CASSQARAEKLFF
d_call: -; v_call: TRBV5-1; j_call: TRBJ1-3; clone_size: -; cdr3_nt: TGCGCCAGCAGCCCTGGTATTGAGGGGCCAGGAAACACCATATATTTT; cdr3_aa: CASSPGIEGPGNTIYF